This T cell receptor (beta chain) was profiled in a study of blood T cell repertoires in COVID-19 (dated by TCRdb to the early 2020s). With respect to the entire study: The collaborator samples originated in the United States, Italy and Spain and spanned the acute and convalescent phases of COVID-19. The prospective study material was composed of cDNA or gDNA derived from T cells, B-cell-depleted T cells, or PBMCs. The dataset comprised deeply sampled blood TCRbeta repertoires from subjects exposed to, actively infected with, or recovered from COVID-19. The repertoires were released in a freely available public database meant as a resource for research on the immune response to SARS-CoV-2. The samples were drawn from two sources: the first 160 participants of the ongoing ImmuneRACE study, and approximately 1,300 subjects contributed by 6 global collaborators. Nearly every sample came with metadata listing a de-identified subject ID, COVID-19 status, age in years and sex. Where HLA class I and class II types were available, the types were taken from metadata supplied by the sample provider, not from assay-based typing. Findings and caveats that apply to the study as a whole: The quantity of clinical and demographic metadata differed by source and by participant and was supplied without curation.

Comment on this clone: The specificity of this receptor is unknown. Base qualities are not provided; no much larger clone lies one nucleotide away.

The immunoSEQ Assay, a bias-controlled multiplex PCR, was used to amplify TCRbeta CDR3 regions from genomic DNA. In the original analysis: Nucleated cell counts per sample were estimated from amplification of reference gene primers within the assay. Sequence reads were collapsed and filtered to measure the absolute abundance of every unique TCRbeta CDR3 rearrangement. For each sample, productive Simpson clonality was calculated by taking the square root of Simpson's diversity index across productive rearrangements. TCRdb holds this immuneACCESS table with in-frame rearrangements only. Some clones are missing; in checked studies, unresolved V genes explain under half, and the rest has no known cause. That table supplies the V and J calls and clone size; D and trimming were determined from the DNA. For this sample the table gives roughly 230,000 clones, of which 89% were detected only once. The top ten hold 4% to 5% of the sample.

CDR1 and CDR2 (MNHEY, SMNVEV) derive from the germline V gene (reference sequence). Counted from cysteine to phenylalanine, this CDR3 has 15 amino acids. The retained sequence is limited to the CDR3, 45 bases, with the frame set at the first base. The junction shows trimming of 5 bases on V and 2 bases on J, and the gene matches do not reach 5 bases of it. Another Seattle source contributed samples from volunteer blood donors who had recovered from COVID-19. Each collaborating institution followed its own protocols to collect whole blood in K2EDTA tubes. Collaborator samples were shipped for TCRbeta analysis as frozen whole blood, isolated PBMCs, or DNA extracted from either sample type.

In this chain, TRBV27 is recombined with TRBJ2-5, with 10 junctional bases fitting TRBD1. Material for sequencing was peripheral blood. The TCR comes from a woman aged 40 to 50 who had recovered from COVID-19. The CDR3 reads CASSPRTGGQETQYF. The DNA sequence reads TGTGCCAGCAGTCCACGGACAGGGGGGCAAGAGACCCAGTACTTC.